The 17 T cell receptor beta chains below come from one sample, sequenced in a study of blood T cell repertoires in COVID-19. Sequenced by immunoSEQ multiplex PCR; TCRdb stores in-frame clones only, minus some. Of over 130,000 clones in the sample, approximately 87% were seen once. The sample consisted of PBMCs or T cells enriched from blood (not recorded which). All receptors derive from a man in his fifties or sixties in a cohort exposed to, infected with or recovered from COVID-19 (not recorded which).

This clone was detected once. The chain has TRBV18 and TRBJ2-1; tentatively, D is TRBD1 (5 bases). Trimming stripped 1 base from V and 5 bases from J, with 6 bases between. In germline, CDR1 is KGHSH, CDR2 LQKENI. The CDR3 consists of 13 residues. CDR3 DNA sequence: TGTGCCAGCTCACCACGACAGCACAATGAGCAGTTCTTC. This codes for CASSPRQHNEQFF.

The J gene is TRBJ2-3, the V gene TRBV5-1, with D tentatively TRBD2 (6 bases). The CDR3 contains 13 residues. The V and J ends lost 0 bases and 6 bases respectively, with 8 bases between them. Germline V gives CDR1 SGHRS, CDR2 YFSETQ. In DNA, the CDR3 is TGCGCCAGCAGCTTGGCTGGAGGGGATACGCAGTATTTT. This gives the protein CASSLAGGDTQYF. The whole variable domain, remainder taken from reference TRBV5-1 and TRBJ2-3, is KAGVTQTPRYLIKTRGQQVTLSCSPISGHRSVSWYQQTPGQGLQFLFEYFSETQRNKGNFPGRFSGRQFSNSRSEMNVSTLELGDSALYLCASSLAGGDTQYFGPGTRLTVL.

The chain couples TRBV7-8 to TRBJ1-6; D is possibly TRBD1 (6 bases). The germline V gene encodes CDR1 SGHVS and CDR2 FQNEAQ. V gave up 0 bases and J gave up 10 bases, with 10 bases separating them. CDR3 length: 14 residues. The CDR3 sequence: CASSLAQGWSPLHF. CDR3 sequence (DNA): TGTGCCAGCAGCTTAGCGCAGGGGTGGTCACCCCTCCACTTT.

The chain joins TRBV19 to TRBJ2-5; TRBD1 aligns across 9 bases. Trimming took 5 bases from V and 4 from J; bases not matched to a gene: 8. In germline, CDR1 is LNHDA, CDR2 SQIVND (reference sequence). The CDR3 extends over 15 amino acids. CDR3 in amino acids: CASSPGTGILETQYF. The CDR3 DNA is TGTGCCAGTAGTCCCGGGACAGGGATCTTAGAGACCCAGTACTTC.

The chain couples TRBV19 to TRBJ2-5; 14 bases map to TRBD2. The CDR3 runs to 15 residues. Germline V gives CDR1 LNHDA, CDR2 SQIVND (reference sequence). Trimming at V came to 10 bases and at J to 1 base, leaving 5 bases not matched to a gene. CDR3 sequence reads: CATRTSGGPQETQYF. CDR3 coding DNA: TGTGCCACGCGGACTAGCGGGGGGCCCCAAGAGACCCAGTACTTC.

This chain's CDR3 is CASSLGASYEQYF. CDR3 coding DNA: TGTGCCAGCAGCTTGGGTGCCAGCTACGAGCAGTACTTC. The V call is TRBV5-6, the J call TRBJ2-7; D not certain. The CDR3 covers 13 residues. The V gene lost 0 bases and the J gene lost 3 bases, with 7 bases spanning the gap. The germline V gene has CDR1 SGHDT and CDR2 YYEEEE.

The gene calls are TRBV11-2 and TRBJ2-3, with unresolved D. V lost 3 bases and J 8 bases, leaving 15 bases between the germline ends. The CDR3 totals 14 residues. The germline V gene has CDR1 SGHAT and CDR2 FQNNGV. As DNA, the CDR3 is TGTGCCAGCAGCTTTCCAGAGACGGCGGCTACGCAGTATTTT. It translates to CASSFPETAATQYF.

The CDR3 DNA sequence: TGTGCCAGAACTCGACAGGTAACGGTCAATCAGCCCCAGCATTTT. Residues: CARTRQVTVNQPQHF. This sequence joins TRBV19 and TRBJ1-5, with a weak D call TRBD1 (6 bases). The V and J ends lost 9 bases and 3 bases respectively, with 18 bases between them. Germline values: CDR1 LNHDA, CDR2 SQIVND (reference sequence). The CDR3 length is 15 residues. Drawing the rest from reference TRBV19 and TRBJ1-5, the complete variable domain is DGGITQSPKYLFRKEGQNVTLSCEQNLNHDAMYWYRQDPGQGLRLIYYSQIVNDFQKGDIAEGYSVSREKKESFPLTVTSAQKNPTAFYLCARTRQVTVNQPQHFGDGTRLSIL.

The chain uses TRBV7-9 and TRBJ2-5, with 11 bases fitting TRBD2. This CDR3 spans 14 amino acids. Looked up from germline, CDR1 is SEHNR and CDR2 is FQNEAQ (reference sequence). The V segment lost 6 bases and the J segment 3 bases; nucleotides outside the gene matches: 3. The CDR3, as DNA: TGTGCCAGCAGATTGGGACTAGCGGAAGAGACCCAGTACTTC. This codes for CASRLGLAEETQYF.

This clone has a single count. The rearrangement joins TRBV20-1 to TRBJ2-1, with TRBD1 matching 9 bases. The CDR3 spans 13 residues. Germline CDR1 is DFQATT and CDR2 is SNEGSKA (reference sequence). V was pared by 3 bases and J by 15 bases, with 12 bases of the junction left unmatched. The CDR3 reads CSASATLGQGTFF. DNA for the CDR3: TGCAGTGCTAGTGCCACTCTTGGACAGGGGACGTTCTTC.

This sequence joins TRBV14 and TRBJ2-7, with 8 nucleotides matching TRBD2. V gave up 3 bases and J gave up 2 bases; unmatched junction bases: 9. This CDR3 contains 16 residues. Germline V gene data show CDR1 as SGHDN and CDR2 as FVKESK. CDR3 sequence reads: CASSHPEREKPYEQYF. In nucleotides, the CDR3 is TGTGCCAGCAGCCACCCCGAGCGGGAGAAACCCTACGAGCAGTACTTC.

This clone occurred once. This chain joins TRBV18 and TRBJ1-5; no firm D call. Germline V gene sequence: CDR1 KGHSH, CDR2 LQKENI. The CDR3 extends over 14 amino acids. Between the trimmed V and J ends, which lost 4 bases and 3 bases, there was a span of 10 bases. As DNA, the CDR3 is TGTGCCAGCTCACTGTCAGCGCCCAATCAGCCCCAGCATTTT. This gives the protein CASSLSAPNQPQHF.

The chain uses TRBV12-5 and TRBJ2-3; D possibly corresponds to TRBD2 (5 bases). This CDR3 has 13 amino acids. The V end was cut by 7 bases, the J end by 8 bases, with 16 bases between. Germline V gives CDR1 LGHNT, CDR2 FRNRAP. This chain's CDR3 is CASALLAFGTQYF. In nucleotides, the CDR3 is TGTGCTAGTGCTCTTCTAGCATTCGGTACGCAGTATTTT.

This clone was seen many times. V gene TRBV2 combines with J gene TRBJ1-4, with 8 nucleotides matching TRBD1. CDR3 length: 14 residues. V shed 4 bases, J shed 8 bases, and the junction held 6 bases outside the gene matches. Germline CDR1 is SNHLY and CDR2 is FYNNEI. CDR3 DNA: TGTGCCAGCAGTGGCGGACAGGGTGGGGAAAAACTGTTTTTT. Its translation is CASSGGQGGEKLFF.

The chain combines TRBV12-3 or TRBV12-4 with TRBJ1-3, with D hard to call. V lost 3 bases and J lost 7, with 7 bases in between. The length of the CDR3 is 12 residues. The CDR3 region has the DNA TGTGCCAGCAGTTTGGGCCGGAACACCATATATTTT. Translated: CASSLGRNTIYF.

CDR3 in amino acids: CASSDRAGYEQYF. The CDR3 DNA reads TGTGCCAGTAGTGACAGGGCAGGCTACGAGCAGTACTTC. The rearrangement uses TRBV19 and TRBJ2-7, with 7 bases identical to TRBD1. V shed 5 bases and J 3 bases; nucleotides not matched to a gene: 4. Per the germline V gene, CDR1 is LNHDA and CDR2 is SQIVND (reference sequence). CDR3 length: 13 amino acids.

This sequence joins TRBV24-1 and TRBJ2-4; D perhaps matches TRBD1 (6 bases). The length of the CDR3 is 13 residues. Germline V lookup: CDR1 KGHDR, CDR2 SFDVKD. The ends were cut back, 6 bases at V and 5 bases at J, with 10 bases in the middle. DNA of the CDR3: TGTGCCACCAGTACGGCAGGGGAAAACATTCAGTACTTC. Translating it yields CATSTAGENIQYF.